The 26 T cell receptor beta chains below come from one sample, sequenced in a study of blood T cells in healthy people across ages. With a J-beta primer mix and a sample-barcoded 5' primer, a second PCR ran roughly 6 to 11 cycles. TCRdb fed the 5' RACE reads into MiXCR, producing one record per CDR3 protein. Of hundreds of thousands of distinct CDR3 sequences listed, 29% are singletons. The source material was blood. Receptors were obtained from a woman aged 80 or over in good health.

This clonotype was observed a single time. This CDR3 reads CSAIKTLNGYNEQFF. CDR3 bases: TGCAGTGCTATAAAGACACTCAATGGATACAATGAGCAGTTCTTC. The chain is built from TRBV20-1 and TRBJ2-1; no definite D call. The germline V gene has CDR1 DFQATT and CDR2 SNEGSKA (reference sequence). This CDR3 comprises 15 residues. Deletions cut 4 bases from V and 4 bases from J, with 17 bases between.

This chain uses TRBV5-1 with TRBJ1-2, with D unresolved. The V and J ends lost 1 base and 5 bases respectively, with 21 bases between them. The germline CDR1 and CDR2 sequences are SGHRS and YFSETQ. The CDR3 covers 17 residues. CDR3 sequence: CASSLNEARLPIYGYTF. Here the CDR3 DNA reads TGCGCCAGCAGCTTGAACGAGGCCAGGCTCCCCATATATGGCTACACCTTC.

In this sample, this clonotype turned up a few times. The chain is built from TRBV11-2 and TRBJ2-4; tentative D call: TRBD2 (7 bases). The J call is uncertain, as TRBJ2-7 better fits the DNA end. CDR3 length equals 16 residues. Germline-derived CDR1 and CDR2 are SGHAT and FQNNGV. The CDR3: CASGPRGGVVKSEQYF. Written as DNA, the CDR3 is TGTGCCAGCGGCCCGAGGGGGGGTGTAGTGAAATCCGAGCAGTACTTC.

This chain joins TRBV20-1 and TRBJ2-5; 10 nucleotides match TRBD2. CDR3 size: 17 residues. V was clipped by 1 base and J by 11 bases; unmatched bases: 19. Germline loops: CDR1 DFQATT, CDR2 SNEGSKA (reference sequence). For the CDR3, the DNA is TGCAGTGCTAGAGTACTAGCGGGGCAATCCTCCTACAATGAGCAGTACTTC. Translated, it gives CSARVLAGQSSYNEQYF.

The chain uses TRBV11-2 and TRBJ1-5; TRBD1 agrees at 8 bases. This CDR3 has 14 amino acids. Germline V CDR1 and CDR2: SGHAT, FQNNGV. Germline trimming cut 2 bases from V and 11 bases from J; bases unmatched to any gene: 8. CDR3 in DNA: TGTGCCAGCAGCTTACAGAGAATGGGACAGGCCCAGCATTTT. As protein: CASSLQRMGQAQHF.

This clonotype was seen repeatedly, ten times or more. The J gene is TRBJ1-2, the V gene TRBV12-3 or TRBV12-4, with 7 nucleotides matching TRBD1. V dropped 4 bases and J dropped 4; count of bases not matched to a gene: 6. CDR3 length: 14 amino acids. Here the CDR3 reads CASSYRGIGYGYTF. The DNA of the CDR3 is TGTGCCAGCAGTTACAGGGGAATCGGCTATGGCTACACCTTC.

V usage is TRBV20-1 and J usage is TRBJ2-5, with TRBD2 matching 10 bases. Germline values: CDR1 DFQATT, CDR2 SNEGSKA (reference sequence). J was trimmed by 1 base and V by 3 bases; bases with no gene match: 2. The CDR3 is made up of 14 amino acids. The CDR3 DNA follows: TGCAGTGCTAGGAAGCGGGAGGGCCAAGAGACCCAGTACTTC. This codes for CSARKREGQETQYF.

The table lists this clonotype with many counts. This chain connects TRBV7-2 to TRBJ2-7, with 12 bases lining up with TRBD2. J lost 5 bases, V lost 0 bases, and 5 bases had no gene match. Germline loops: CDR1 SGHTA, CDR2 FQGNSA. This CDR3 has 16 amino acids. This CDR3 is CASSLAASGGAHEQYF. In nucleotides, the CDR3 is TGTGCCAGCAGCTTAGCGGCTAGCGGGGGGGCCCACGAGCAGTACTTC.

This clonotype occurred many times. The rearrangement links TRBV20-1 to TRBJ1-4; a possible D gene is TRBD1 (6 bases). Trimming pared 7 bases from V and 8 bases from J, leaving 14 bases between. This CDR3 region has 12 residues. The germline gives CDR1 DFQATT, CDR2 SNEGSKA (reference sequence). Here the CDR3 DNA reads TGCAGTGGGCTAGACAGGAACGAAAAACTGTTTTTT. It codes for CSGLDRNEKLFF.

The CDR3 sequence is CSARTTNTGELFF. The CDR3 region has the DNA TGCAGTGCTAGAACCACGAACACCGGGGAGCTGTTTTTT. The chain employs TRBV20-1 and TRBJ2-2; no clear D. Germline V gives CDR1 DFQATT, CDR2 SNEGSKA (reference sequence). This CDR3 has 13 residues. Trimming left V 2 bases short and J 0 bases short, with 4 bases between.

This chain links TRBV7-3 with TRBJ2-7; maybe TRBD2 (6 bases). The CDR3 is made up of 14 amino acids. V was pared by 5 bases and J by 7 bases, with 18 bases between. Germline CDR1 SGHTA, CDR2 FQGTGA. The CDR3 DNA sequence: TGTGCCAGCAGCCCCTTAGGGAGGCCCCTGGAGCAGTACTTC. Translating it yields CASSPLGRPLEQYF.

This clonotype was recorded many times. The chain joins TRBV7-2 to TRBJ2-3; the match to TRBD2 covers 10 bases. With 5 bases clipped from V and 5 bases from J, the junction kept 7 bases outside the gene matches. The CDR3 runs 15 residues. CDR1 is SGHTA and CDR2 is FQGNSA in the germline V gene. CDR3: CASSPAGGRLDTQYF. Here the CDR3 DNA reads TGTGCCAGCAGCCCAGCGGGGGGGCGTTTAGATACGCAGTATTTT.

J is TRBJ2-1 and V is TRBV6-5; the D gene is possibly TRBD1 (5 bases). The V end lost 6 bases, the J end lost 7 bases, and 13 bases lay between the germline ends. This CDR3 contains 13 residues. Germline V gene data show CDR1 as MNHEY and CDR2 as SVGAGI. CDR3 sequence (DNA): TGTGCCAGCAGGAAGGGGCTTGGTAATGAGCAGTTCTTC. As protein: CASRKGLGNEQFF.

In its sample, this clonotype was seen many times. The chain recombines TRBV10-3 with TRBJ1-2; D is unresolved. CDR3 length: 13 amino acids. Germline CDR1 ENHRY, CDR2 SYGVKD. V lost 4 bases and J lost 2, with 8 bases in between. CDR3 bases: TGTGCCATCAGTGGAGAGACCAACTATGGCTACACCTTC. Its protein is CAISGETNYGYTF.

This clonotype was counted many times. The rearrangement links TRBV5-1 to TRBJ2-1; 9 nucleotides align to TRBD1. Trimming cost V 3 bases and J 8 bases; bases outside gene matches: 6. The germline V gene has CDR1 SGHRS and CDR2 YFSETQ. This CDR3 contains 14 residues. This CDR3 reads CASSSYRGQDEQFF. The CDR3 DNA follows: TGCGCCAGCAGCTCCTACAGGGGGCAGGATGAGCAGTTCTTC.

This clonotype was seen once. The chain combines TRBV20-1 with TRBJ1-4; D is uncertain. The germline V and J ends were trimmed by 3 bases and 7 bases, with 6 bases remaining between them. The CDR3 contains 11 residues. In germline, CDR1 is DFQATT, CDR2 SNEGSKA (reference sequence). CDR3 sequence reads: CSARRTEKLFF. The CDR3 DNA is TGCAGTGCTAGGAGGACTGAAAAACTGTTTTTT.

The chain carries TRBV6-4 and TRBJ2-4; no clear D gene. Germline V gives CDR1 MRHNA, CDR2 SNTAGT. The CDR3 spans 19 residues. The V end was cut by 3 bases, the J end by 0 bases, with 21 bases between. The CDR3: CASSELGPNRTIAKNIQYF. DNA of the CDR3: TGTGCCAGCAGTGAACTGGGTCCGAACCGAACAATAGCCAAAAACATTCAGTACTTC.

This clonotype occurred a few times. The CDR3 reads CASSKNGGGIHNQPQHF. CDR3 DNA sequence: TGTGCCAGCAGCAAAAACGGTGGGGGGATACACAATCAGCCCCAGCATTTT. V is TRBV21-1 and J is TRBJ1-5; the DNA was not compared with TRBD1, the D call given in the table. TRBV21-1 is a pseudogene segment. This CDR3 comprises 17 residues.

This clonotype appeared many times. The chain employs TRBV20-1 and TRBJ1-2; 10 nucleotides agree with TRBD1. Germline V gene sequence: CDR1 DFQATT, CDR2 SNEGSKA (reference sequence). J was trimmed by 4 bases and V by 5 bases; bases with no gene match: 4. This CDR3 comprises 13 residues. CDR3 amino acids: CSAWTGGTYGYTF. The CDR3 nucleotides read TGCAGTGCTTGGACAGGGGGGACCTATGGCTACACCTTC.

This rearrangement joins TRBV9 to TRBJ2-2; D is unresolved. Trimming took 0 bases from V and 6 from J, leaving 6 bases between them. The CDR3 is made up of 13 amino acids. Germline V gene sequence: CDR1 SGDLS, CDR2 YYNGEE. The DNA of the CDR3 is TGTGCCAGCAGCGTAGAGGTTTCCGGGGAGCTGTTTTTT. Its protein product is CASSVEVSGELFF.

Ten or more counts support this clonotype. The chain joins TRBV18 to TRBJ2-3; D possibly corresponds to TRBD2 (5 bases). CDR1 KGHSH and CDR2 LQKENI come from the germline V gene. Trimming shortened V by 0 bases and J by 2 bases, and 12 bases separated the two germline ends. This CDR3 has 16 amino acids. In DNA, the CDR3 is TGTGCCAGCTCACCACCGTCGGGGAAATTCACAGATACGCAGTATTTT. It codes for CASSPPSGKFTDTQYF.

With regard to this clonotype: A much larger clone lies a single base off, so this may be a read error. The gene calls are TRBV7-2 and TRBJ2-7; weak D call: TRBD2 (7 bases). Trimming removed 2 bases from V and 4 bases from J, with 15 bases in between. Germline V CDR1 and CDR2: SGHTA, FQGNSA. CDR3 length: 15 residues. CDR3 sequence reads: CASSLKGGGRYEQYF. The CDR3 DNA follows: TGTGCCAGCAGCTTAAAGGGAGGGGGTCGGTACGAGCAGTACTTC.

This clonotype was seen a few times. The chain is built from TRBV20-1 and TRBJ1-2; the D gene is possibly TRBD1 (5 bases). CDR1 and CDR2 (germline): DFQATT, SNEGSKA (reference sequence). The CDR3 loop spans 15 amino acids. Between the trimmed V and J ends, which lost 7 bases and 7 bases, there was a span of 25 bases. This CDR3 is CSVSAPWAGRGGYTF. As DNA, the CDR3 is TGCAGTGTCAGTGCCCCTTGGGCAGGGAGGGGTGGCTACACCTTC.

Ten or more counts support this clonotype. The chain links TRBV5-1 to TRBJ2-1, with D unclear. V was trimmed by 5 bases and J by 2 bases, leaving 14 bases between them. This CDR3 is 15 amino acids long. From germline, CDR1 is SGHRS and CDR2 YFSETQ. CDR3 sequence: CASSGNRYTYNEQFF. Here the CDR3 DNA reads TGCGCCAGCAGTGGAAACAGATACACCTACAATGAGCAGTTCTTC.

J is TRBJ2-7 and V is TRBV7-2; D possibly corresponds to TRBD2 (6 bases). Germline V CDR1 and CDR2: SGHTA, FQGNSA. The CDR3 extends over 13 amino acids. Between the trimmed V and J ends, which lost 8 bases and 6 bases, there was a span of 17 bases. CDR3 DNA: TGTGCCAGCGCCGCCGGGGGAGGTGGCGAGCAGTACTTC. Residues: CASAAGGGGEQYF.

Remarks on this clonotype: A read error may explain this, as a much larger clone is one base away. The rearrangement links TRBV9 to TRBJ2-1; the match to TRBD1 covers 12 bases. Germline V gives CDR1 SGDLS, CDR2 YYNGEE. CDR3 size: 15 residues. CDR3 sequence: CVSSVGDRGRNEQFF. The CDR3 DNA reads as TGTGTCAGCAGCGTGGGGGACAGGGGGCGAAATGAGCAGTTCTTC.